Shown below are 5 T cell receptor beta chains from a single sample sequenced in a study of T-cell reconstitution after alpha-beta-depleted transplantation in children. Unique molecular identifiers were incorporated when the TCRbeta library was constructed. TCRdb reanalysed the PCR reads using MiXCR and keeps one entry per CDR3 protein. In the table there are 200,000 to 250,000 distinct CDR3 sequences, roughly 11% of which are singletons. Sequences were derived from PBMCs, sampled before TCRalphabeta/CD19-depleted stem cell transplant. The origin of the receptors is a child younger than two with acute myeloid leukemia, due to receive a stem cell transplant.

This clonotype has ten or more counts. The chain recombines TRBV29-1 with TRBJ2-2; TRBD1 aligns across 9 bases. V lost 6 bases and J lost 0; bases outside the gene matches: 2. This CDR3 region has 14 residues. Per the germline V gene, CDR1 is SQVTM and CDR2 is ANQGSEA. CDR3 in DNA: TGCAGCGTGGACAGGGGTGCGAACACCGGGGAGCTGTTTTTT. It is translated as CSVDRGANTGELFF.

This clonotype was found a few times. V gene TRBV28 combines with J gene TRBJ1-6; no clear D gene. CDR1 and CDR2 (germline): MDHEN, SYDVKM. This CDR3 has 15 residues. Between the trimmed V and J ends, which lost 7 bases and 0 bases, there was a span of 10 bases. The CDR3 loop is CASTQTVSYNSPLHF. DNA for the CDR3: TGTGCCAGCACCCAGACGGTCTCCTATAATTCACCCCTCCACTTT.

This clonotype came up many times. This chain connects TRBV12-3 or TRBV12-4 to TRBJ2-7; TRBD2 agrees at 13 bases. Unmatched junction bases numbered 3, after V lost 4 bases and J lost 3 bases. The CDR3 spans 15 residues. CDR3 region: CASSWGLAGNYEQYF. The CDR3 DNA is TGTGCCAGCAGTTGGGGACTAGCGGGGAACTACGAGCAGTACTTC.

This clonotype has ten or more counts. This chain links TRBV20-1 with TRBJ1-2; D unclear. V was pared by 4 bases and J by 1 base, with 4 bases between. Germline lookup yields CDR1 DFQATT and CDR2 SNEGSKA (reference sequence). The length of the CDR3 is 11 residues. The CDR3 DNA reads TGCAGTGCTAAGGATAACTATGGCTACACCTTC. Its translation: CSAKDNYGYTF.

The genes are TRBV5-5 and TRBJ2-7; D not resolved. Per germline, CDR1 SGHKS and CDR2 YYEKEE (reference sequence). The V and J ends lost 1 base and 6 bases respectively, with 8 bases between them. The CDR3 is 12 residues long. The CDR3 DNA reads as TGTGCCAGCAGCTTGACGCACCTCGAGCAGTACTTC. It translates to CASSLTHLEQYF.